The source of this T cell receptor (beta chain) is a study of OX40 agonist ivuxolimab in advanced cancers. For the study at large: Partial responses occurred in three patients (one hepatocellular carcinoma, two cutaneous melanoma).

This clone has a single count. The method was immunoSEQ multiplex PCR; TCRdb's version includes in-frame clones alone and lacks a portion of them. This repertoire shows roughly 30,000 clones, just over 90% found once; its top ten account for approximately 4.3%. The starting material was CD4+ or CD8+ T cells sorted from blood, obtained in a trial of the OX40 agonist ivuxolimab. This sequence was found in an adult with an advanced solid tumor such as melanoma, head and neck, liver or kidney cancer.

CDR3 bases: TGTGCCAGCAGCTCCCCTGAGAAAACAGGGGGCAATGAGCAGTTCTTC. Residues: CASSSPEKTGGNEQFF. V and J are TRBV7-6 and TRBJ2-1, with TRBD1 matching over 8 bases. The CDR3 totals 16 residues. Germline V gene sequence: CDR1 SGHVS, CDR2 FNYEAQ. Unmatched junction bases numbered 11, after V lost 4 bases and J lost 6 bases. The full variable domain, completed using reference TRBV7-6 and TRBJ2-1, is GAGVSQSPRYKVTKRGQDVALRCDPISGHVSLYWYRQALGQGPEFLTYFNYEAQQDKSGLPNDRFSAERPEGSISTLTIQRTEQRDSAMYRCASSSPEKTGGNEQFFGPGTRLTVL.